Sequencing of this TCR beta chain was carried out in a study of shared clonotypes between healthy human individuals. With 0 bases removed from V and 4 bases from J, the gap between germline ends came to 13 bases. The CDR3 contains 14 residues. Germline assignment: CDR1 GTSNPN and CDR2 SVGIG (reference sequence). Researchers divided each subset's genomic DNA evenly across several immunoSEQ plates. With ten immunoSEQ deep assay plates, unsorted PBMC DNA underwent sequencing. Assay used: immunoSEQ multiplex PCR; TCRdb lists only in-frame clones, some missing. The sample shows some 470,000 clones, over 65% of them seen only once.

Sequencing was done on a sample of PBMCs. The rearrangement links TRBV30 to TRBJ2-7; unclear D gene. The TCR sequence derives from a woman aged 35 to 49 in good health. Some clones in this sample may be carry-over from other donors' samples. The CDR3 nucleotides read TGTGCCTGGAGTGTAAACGGGTTTGATTACGAGCAGTACTTC. This gives the protein CAWSVNGFDYEQYF.